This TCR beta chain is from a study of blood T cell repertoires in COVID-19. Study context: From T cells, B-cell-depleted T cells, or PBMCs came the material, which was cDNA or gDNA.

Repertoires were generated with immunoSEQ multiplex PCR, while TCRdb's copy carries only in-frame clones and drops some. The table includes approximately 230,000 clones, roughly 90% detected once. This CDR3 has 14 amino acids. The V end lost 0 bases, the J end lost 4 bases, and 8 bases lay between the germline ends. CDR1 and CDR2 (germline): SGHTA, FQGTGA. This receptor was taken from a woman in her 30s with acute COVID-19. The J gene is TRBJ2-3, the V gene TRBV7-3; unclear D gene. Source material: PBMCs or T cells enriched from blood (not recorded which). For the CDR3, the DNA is TGTGCCAGCAGCTTAACGAGCCAGGCAGATACGCAGTATTTT. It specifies CASSLTSQADTQYF.